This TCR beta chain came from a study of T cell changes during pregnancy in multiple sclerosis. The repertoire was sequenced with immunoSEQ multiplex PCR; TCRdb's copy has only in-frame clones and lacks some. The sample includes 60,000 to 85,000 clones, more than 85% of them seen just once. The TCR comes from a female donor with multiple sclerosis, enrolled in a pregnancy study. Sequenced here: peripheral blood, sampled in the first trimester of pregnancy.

In DNA form, the CDR3 reads TGTGCCAGTAGGGAACCCGGGACAGGGAGATATGGCTACACCTTC. It encodes CASREPGTGRYGYTF. The gene calls are TRBV19 and TRBJ1-2; 9 positions match TRBD1. V shed 6 bases and J 5 bases; nucleotides not matched to a gene: 10. Germline loops: CDR1 LNHDA, CDR2 SQIVND (reference sequence). This CDR3 region has 15 residues.